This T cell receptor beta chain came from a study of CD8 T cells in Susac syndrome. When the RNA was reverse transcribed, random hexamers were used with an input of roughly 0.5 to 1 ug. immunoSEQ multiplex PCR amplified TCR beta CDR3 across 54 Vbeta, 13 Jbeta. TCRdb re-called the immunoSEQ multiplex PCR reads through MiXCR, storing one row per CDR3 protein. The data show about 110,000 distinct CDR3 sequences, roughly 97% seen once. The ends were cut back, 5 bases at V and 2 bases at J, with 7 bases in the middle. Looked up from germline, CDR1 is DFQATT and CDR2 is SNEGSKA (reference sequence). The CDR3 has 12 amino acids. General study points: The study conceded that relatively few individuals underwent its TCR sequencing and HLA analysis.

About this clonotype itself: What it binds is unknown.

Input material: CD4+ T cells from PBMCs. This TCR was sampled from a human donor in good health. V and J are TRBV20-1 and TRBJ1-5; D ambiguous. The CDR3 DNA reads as TGCAGTGCTCTAGACGGCAATCAGCCCCAGCATTTT. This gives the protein CSALDGNQPQHF.